One sample yielded the 9 T cell receptor beta chains listed below, sequenced in a study of spatial heterogeneity in lung cancer. A single record per CDR3 protein comes from TCRdb applying MiXCR to the 5' RACE reads. The sample shows 30,000 to 40,000 distinct CDR3 sequences, roughly 7.8% of them seen only once. This sample's time point: blood at routine non-recurrence follow-up after resection. Here the sequenced sample was PBMCs, taken at follow-up. The source of these receptors is a male donor with early-stage non-small cell lung cancer.

In its sample, this clonotype was seen once. A read error may explain this, as a much larger clone is one base away. This chain connects TRBV20-1 to TRBJ1-1; D gene ambiguous. The CDR3 contains 13 residues. Trimming removed 2 bases from V and 2 bases from J, with 9 bases in between. Germline V gene data show CDR1 as DFQATT and CDR2 as SNEGSKA (reference sequence). CDR3 coding DNA: TGCAGTGCTAGACCAAGGACTAACACTGAAGCTTTCTTT. It codes for CSARPRTNTEAFF.

This clonotype was recorded many times. The chain couples TRBV30 to TRBJ1-6; the D gene is possibly TRBD1 (6 bases). In germline, CDR1 is GTSNPN, CDR2 SVGIG (reference sequence). CDR3 size: 14 residues. V gave up 1 base and J gave up 9 bases, with 13 bases separating them. CDR3 loop: CAWSEMGGGSPLHF. CDR3 bases: TGTGCCTGGAGTGAGATGGGAGGGGGTTCACCCCTCCACTTT.

There are many counts of this clonotype. The chain uses TRBV6-1 and TRBJ1-3, with D unresolved. Looked up from germline, CDR1 is MNHNS and CDR2 is SASEGT. This CDR3 is 16 amino acids long. V lost 8 bases and J lost 0, with 17 bases in between. The CDR3, as DNA: TGTGCCAGCGGACCTGGGCAGCGAAACTCTGGAAACACCATATATTTT. Protein sequence: CASGPGQRNSGNTIYF.

This clonotype was recorded at least ten times. The chain has TRBV6-5 and TRBJ1-3; no reliable D call. CDR1 is MNHEY, CDR2 SVGAGI, per germline. The length of the CDR3 is 15 residues. Between the trimmed V and J ends, which lost 0 bases and 0 bases, there was a span of 6 bases. CDR3 in DNA: TGTGCCAGCAGTTACTCCCATTACTCTGGAAACACCATATATTTT. As protein: CASSYSHYSGNTIYF.

This clonotype was recorded at least ten times. V usage is TRBV6-5 and J usage is TRBJ1-1; D is unresolved. Germline CDR1 is MNHEY and CDR2 is SVGAGI. V lost 0 bases to trimming and J lost 1 base, with 3 bases between them. The CDR3 spans 13 residues. CDR3 loop: CASSYSANTEAFF. The CDR3 DNA reads as TGTGCCAGCAGTTACTCCGCGAACACTGAAGCTTTCTTT.

This clonotype was counted only a few times. The chain has TRBV7-8 and TRBJ2-7, with D possibly TRBD1 on 5 matching bases. Trimming took 1 base from V and 3 from J, leaving 13 bases between them. CDR1 is SGHVS, CDR2 FQNEAQ, per germline. This CDR3 has 15 amino acids. The CDR3, as DNA: TGTGCCAGCAGCTTAGAGCAGGGTCGGAACTACGAGCAGTACTTC. Protein: CASSLEQGRNYEQYF.

The J gene is TRBJ1-2, the V gene TRBV12-3 or TRBV12-4; the D gene is possibly TRBD1 (5 bases). CDR3 length equals 13 residues. Trimming removed 2 bases from V and 8 bases from J, with 12 bases in between. The CDR3 nucleotides read TGTGCCAGCAGTTTAAGGGGAAAATGGGGCTACACCTTC. This encodes CASSLRGKWGYTF.

At least ten counts were recorded for this clonotype. CDR3 sequence reads: CSVEGTRADTQYF. The CDR3 DNA sequence: TGCAGCGTTGAAGGCACGAGGGCAGATACGCAGTATTTT. This chain joins TRBV29-1 and TRBJ2-3; weak D call: TRBD2 (5 bases). V was trimmed by 1 base and J by 4 bases, leaving 9 bases between them. Germline V lookup: CDR1 SQVTM, CDR2 ANQGSEA. The CDR3 loop spans 13 amino acids.

By sample share, this clonotype is medium-sized. V is TRBV7-9 and J is TRBJ2-5, with TRBD2 identical over 12 bases. Germline V gene data show CDR1 as SEHNR and CDR2 as FQNEAQ (reference sequence). V was clipped by 5 bases and J by 1 base; unmatched bases: 2. The CDR3 totals 15 residues. The CDR3 sequence is CASSQGLAGQETQYF. As DNA, the CDR3 is TGTGCCAGCAGCCAGGGACTAGCGGGCCAAGAGACCCAGTACTTC.